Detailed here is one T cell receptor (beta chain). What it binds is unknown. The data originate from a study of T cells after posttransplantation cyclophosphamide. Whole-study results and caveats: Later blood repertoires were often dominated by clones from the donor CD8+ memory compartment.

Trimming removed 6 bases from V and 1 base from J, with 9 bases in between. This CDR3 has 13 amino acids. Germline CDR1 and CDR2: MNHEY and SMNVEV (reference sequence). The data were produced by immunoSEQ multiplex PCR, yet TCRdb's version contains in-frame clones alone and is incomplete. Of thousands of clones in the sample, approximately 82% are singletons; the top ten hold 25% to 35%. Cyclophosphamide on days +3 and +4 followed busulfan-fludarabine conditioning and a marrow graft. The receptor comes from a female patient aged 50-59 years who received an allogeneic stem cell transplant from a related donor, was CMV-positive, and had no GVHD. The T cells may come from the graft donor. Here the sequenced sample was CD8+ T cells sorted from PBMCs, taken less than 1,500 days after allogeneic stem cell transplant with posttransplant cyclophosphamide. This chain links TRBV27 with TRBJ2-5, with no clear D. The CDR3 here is CASRRLGQETQYF. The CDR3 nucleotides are TGTGCCAGCAGACGACTGGGCCAAGAGACCCAGTACTTC.